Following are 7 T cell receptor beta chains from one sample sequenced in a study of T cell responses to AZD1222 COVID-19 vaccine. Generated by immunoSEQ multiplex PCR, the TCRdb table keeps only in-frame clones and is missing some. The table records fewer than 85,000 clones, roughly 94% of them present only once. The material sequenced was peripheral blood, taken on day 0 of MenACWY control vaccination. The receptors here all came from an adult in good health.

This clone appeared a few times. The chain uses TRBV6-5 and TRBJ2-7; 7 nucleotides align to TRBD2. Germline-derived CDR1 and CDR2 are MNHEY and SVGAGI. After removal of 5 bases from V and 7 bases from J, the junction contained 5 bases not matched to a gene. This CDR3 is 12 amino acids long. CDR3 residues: CASSPSGREQYF. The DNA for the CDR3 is TGTGCCAGCAGTCCATCCGGGAGGGAGCAGTACTTC.

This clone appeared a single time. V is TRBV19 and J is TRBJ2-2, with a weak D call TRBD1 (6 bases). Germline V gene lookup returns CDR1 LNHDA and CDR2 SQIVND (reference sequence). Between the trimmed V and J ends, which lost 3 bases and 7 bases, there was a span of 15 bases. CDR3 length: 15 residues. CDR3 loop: CASSISQGLGGELFF. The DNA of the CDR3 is TGTGCCAGTAGTATCTCCCAGGGGTTAGGCGGGGAGCTGTTTTTT.

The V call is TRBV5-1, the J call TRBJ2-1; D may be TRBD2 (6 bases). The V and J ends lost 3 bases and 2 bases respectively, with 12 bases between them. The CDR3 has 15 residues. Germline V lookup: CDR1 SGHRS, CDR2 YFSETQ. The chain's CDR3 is CASSSNSGAYNEQFF. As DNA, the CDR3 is TGCGCCAGCAGCTCGAATAGCGGAGCCTACAATGAGCAGTTCTTC. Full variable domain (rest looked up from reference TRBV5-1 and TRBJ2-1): KAGVTQTPRYLIKTRGQQVTLSCSPISGHRSVSWYQQTPGQGLQFLFEYFSETQRNKGNFPGRFSGRQFSNSRSEMNVSTLELGDSALYLCASSSNSGAYNEQFFGPGTRLTVL.

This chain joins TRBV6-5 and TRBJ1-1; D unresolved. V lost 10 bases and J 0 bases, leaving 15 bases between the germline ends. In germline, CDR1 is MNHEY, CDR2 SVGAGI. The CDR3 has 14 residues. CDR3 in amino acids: CATRLVGMNTEAFF. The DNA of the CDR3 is TGTGCCACTCGGTTGGTAGGGATGAACACTGAAGCTTTCTTT.

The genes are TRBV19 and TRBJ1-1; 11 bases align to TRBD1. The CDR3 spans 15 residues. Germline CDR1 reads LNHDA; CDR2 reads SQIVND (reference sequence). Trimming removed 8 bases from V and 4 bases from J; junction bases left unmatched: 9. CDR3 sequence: CASGRTGGIGTEAFF. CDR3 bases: TGTGCCAGTGGACGGACAGGGGGCATTGGCACTGAAGCTTTCTTT.

The CDR3 DNA is TGTGCCAGCAGTTACTTCAGGGGAGCGCATTCACCCCTCCACTTT. Protein product: CASSYFRGAHSPLHF. The chain links TRBV6-5 to TRBJ1-6; D is possibly TRBD1 (6 bases). This CDR3 is built from 15 residues. Germline CDR1 reads MNHEY; CDR2 reads SVGAGI. Trimming took 1 base from V and 8 from J, leaving 12 bases between them.

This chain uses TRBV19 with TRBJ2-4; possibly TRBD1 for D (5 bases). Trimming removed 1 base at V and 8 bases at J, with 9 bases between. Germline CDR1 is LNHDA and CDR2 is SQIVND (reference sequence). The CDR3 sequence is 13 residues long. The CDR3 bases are TGTGCCAGTAGTATAGGGGGCCTGGACATTCAGTACTTC. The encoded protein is CASSIGGLDIQYF.